The clone carrying this T cell receptor (beta chain) was recorded a few times. The antigen remains unidentified. Time point given: persistent/refractory GD, antithyroid drugs over 5 years with positive TRAb. From PBMCs, RNA was extracted and then used to make the TCR library. Xi'an, China, was home to the endocrinology department that provided patients. Construction of TCR beta libraries relied on iRepertoire HTBI primers and on Arm-PCR targeting CDR3 regions. TCRdb fed the multiplex PCR reads into MiXCR, producing one record per CDR3 protein. Of a few hundred thousand distinct CDR3 sequences in the sample, roughly a quarter were seen once. The data were obtained in a study of regulatory T cells in long-lasting Graves disease. This CDR3 spans 16 amino acids. After removal of 8 bases from V and 0 bases from J, the junction contained 10 bases not matched to a gene. Points from the study as a whole: Persistent cases of Graves' showed reduced TCR diversity relative to newly diagnosed patients. Persistent cases favored TRBV28, TRBJ1-2 and TRBJ2-5. Accuracy was possibly reduced by small sample size.

The rearrangement links TRBV12-3 or TRBV12-4 to TRBJ2-7; TRBD1 aligns across 10 bases. The sequence came from a female donor with Graves disease. The sequenced sample was peripheral blood mononuclear cells (PBMCs), obtained when the disease was refractory, from a patient treated with antithyroid drugs. This CDR3 reads CASQARDRGFSYEQYF. In DNA form, the CDR3 reads TGTGCCAGCCAAGCTCGGGACAGGGGATTCTCCTACGAGCAGTACTTC.